The 10 T cell receptor beta chains below come from one sample, sequenced in a study of beta chain features in type 1 diabetes. The sequenced template was cDNA made from the entire isolated RNA. TCRdb's table, derived via immunoSEQ multiplex PCR, lists solely in-frame clones and lacks some. The table shows about 300,000 clones, with approximately 8.1% occurring only once. Sample: central memory CD4+ T cells from blood. The receptors come from a young woman in good health.

Notes on this clone: The germline gene is not matched at one end of the junction; a read error may be the cause. The chain uses TRBV15 and TRBJ2-1; 7 positions agree with TRBD1. In germline, CDR1 is LNHNV, CDR2 YYDKDF (reference sequence). CDR3 length: 15 amino acids. As DNA, the CDR3 is TGTGCCACCAGGAGAGACAGGGTCGCACAAAATGAGCAGTTCTTC. It is translated as CATRRDRVAQNEQFF. Filled out from reference TRBV15 and TRBJ2-1, the complete variable domain reads DAMVIQNPRYQVTQFGKPVTLSCSQTLNHNVMYWYQQKSSQAPKLLFHYYDKDFNNEADTPDNFQSRRPNTSFCFLDIRSPGLGDTAMYLCATRRDRVAQNEQFFGPGTRLTVL.

This clone has more than one count but fewer than ten. The chain combines TRBV5-6 with TRBJ2-3; 16 bases fit TRBD2. The CDR3 covers 17 residues. V lost 4 bases and J lost 4; bases outside the gene matches: 6. CDR1 is SGHDT and CDR2 is YYEEEE in the germline V gene. CDR3 nucleotide sequence: TGTGCCAGCAGCCGAGGGACTAGCGGGGGGGCCGCAGATACGCAGTATTTT. Amino acids: CASSRGTSGGAADTQYF.

This clone was seen a handful of times. The chain links TRBV5-4 to TRBJ2-1, with D maybe TRBD2 (6 bases). CDR3 length: 14 amino acids. The germline gives CDR1 SGHNT, CDR2 YYREEE (reference sequence). Trimming took off 2 bases at V and 6 bases at J, with 12 bases between the two ends. The CDR3 loop is CASSFGGRGNEQFF. CDR3 nucleotide sequence: TGTGCCAGCAGCTTCGGGGGAAGGGGCAATGAGCAGTTCTTC.

This sequence joins TRBV28 and TRBJ2-7; no clear D gene. V lost 3 bases and J 6 bases, leaving 9 bases between the germline ends. In germline, CDR1 is MDHEN, CDR2 SYDVKM. This CDR3 region has 12 residues. The chain's CDR3 is CASSFSESEQYV. The CDR3 DNA reads TGTGCCAGCAGTTTTTCGGAATCCGAGCAGTACGTC.

This clone was counted only a few times. The chain has TRBV2 and TRBJ2-1, with 8 bases that match TRBD2. The V gene end was trimmed by 4 bases and the J gene end by 2 bases; junction bases not matched to a gene: 4. CDR1 SNHLY and CDR2 FYNNEI come from the germline V gene. The CDR3 is 15 residues long. CDR3 sequence (DNA): TGTGCCAGCAGTGGGACAGCGGGAGCCTACAATGAGCAGTTCTTC. This translates into CASSGTAGAYNEQFF.

This clone was observed a few times. The chain is built from TRBV5-1 and TRBJ1-2, with 7 bases lining up with TRBD1. The CDR3 runs to 14 residues. Germline values: CDR1 SGHRS, CDR2 YFSETQ. V lost 0 bases to trimming and J lost 2 bases; unmatched junction nucleotides: 1. Here the CDR3 DNA reads TGCGCCAGCAGCTTGGAGGGACAGAACTATGGCTACACCTTC. Translated: CASSLEGQNYGYTF. The full variable domain, in which reference TRBV5-1 and TRBJ1-2 provide the parts outside the CDR3, is KAGVTQTPRYLIKTRGQQVTLSCSPISGHRSVSWYQQTPGQGLQFLFEYFSETQRNKGNFPGRFSGRQFSNSRSEMNVSTLELGDSALYLCASSLEGQNYGYTFGSGTRLTVV.

In its sample, this clone was seen a few times. The rearrangement joins TRBV5-1 to TRBJ2-5; maybe TRBD1 (5 bases). This CDR3 region has 13 residues. The germline V gene encodes CDR1 SGHRS and CDR2 YFSETQ. Trimming removed 4 bases from V and 4 bases from J, with 11 bases in between. This chain's CDR3 is CASSPRARETQYF. In nucleotides, the CDR3 is TGCGCCAGCAGCCCCAGGGCTCGAGAGACCCAGTACTTC.

In its sample, this clone was seen a few times. The chain uses TRBV6-5 and TRBJ2-1; D is possibly TRBD2 (6 bases). The CDR3 runs to 14 residues. Trimming took 6 bases from V and 7 from J, leaving 16 bases between them. Germline assignment: CDR1 MNHEY and CDR2 SVGAGI. This chain's CDR3 is CASSYYPGGNEQFF. CDR3 in DNA: TGTGCCAGCAGCTATTACCCCGGGGGTAATGAGCAGTTCTTC.

This clone was seen more than once but under ten times. The V and J genes are TRBV15 and TRBJ2-3; 8 nucleotides line up with TRBD2. The junction had 0 bases not matched to a gene; V was cut back by 0 bases and J by 1 base. The CDR3 contains 15 residues. CDR1 LNHNV and CDR2 YYDKDF come from the germline V gene (reference sequence). The CDR3 protein is CATSREGLGTDTQYF. The CDR3 DNA reads TGTGCCACCAGCAGAGAGGGACTAGGCACAGATACGCAGTATTTT.

V usage is TRBV6-5 and J usage is TRBJ2-2; tentatively, D is TRBD1 or TRBD2 (6 bases each). The germline V gene has CDR1 MNHEY and CDR2 SVGAGI. V lost 0 bases to trimming and J lost 8 bases, with 13 bases between them. This CDR3 region has 15 residues. The CDR3 reads CASSYSRTGRGELFF. In DNA form, the CDR3 reads TGTGCCAGCAGTTACTCAAGAACAGGGAGGGGGGAGCTGTTTTTT.